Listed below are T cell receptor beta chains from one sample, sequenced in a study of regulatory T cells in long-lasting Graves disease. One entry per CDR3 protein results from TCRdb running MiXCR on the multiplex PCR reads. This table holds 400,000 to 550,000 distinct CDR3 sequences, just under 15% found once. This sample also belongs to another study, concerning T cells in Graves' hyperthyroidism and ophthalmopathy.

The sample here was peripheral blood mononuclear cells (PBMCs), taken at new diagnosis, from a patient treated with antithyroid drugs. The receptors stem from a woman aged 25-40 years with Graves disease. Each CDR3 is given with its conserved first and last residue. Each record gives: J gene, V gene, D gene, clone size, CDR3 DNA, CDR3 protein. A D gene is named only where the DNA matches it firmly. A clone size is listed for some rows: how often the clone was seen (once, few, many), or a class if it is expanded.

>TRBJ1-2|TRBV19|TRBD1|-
TGTGCCAGCAACCCCGGACAGGGCCTTTTTTACACCTTC
CASNPGQGLFYTF
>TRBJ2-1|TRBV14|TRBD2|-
TGTGCCAGCAGCCACCCTACTAGCGGGAGGGCAAGCGAGCAGTTCTTC
CASSHPTSGRASEQFF
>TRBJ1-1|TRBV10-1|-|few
TGCGCCAGCAGTGAGGGGGGGCGCCGGGCTGAAGCTTTCTTT
CASSEGGRRAEAFF
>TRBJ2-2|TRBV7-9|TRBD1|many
TGTGCCAGCAGCGTACGGACAGGGTACACCGGGGAGCTGTTTTTT
CASSVRTGYTGELFF
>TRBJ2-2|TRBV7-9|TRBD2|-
TGTGCCAGCAGCCAAGACCCGGGACTAGCGGGGGACCACACCGGGGAGCTGTTTTTT
CASSQDPGLAGDHTGELFF
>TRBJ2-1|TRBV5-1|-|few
TGCGCCAGCGGGTTTACACTCGACAATGAGCAGTTCTTC
CASGFTLDNEQFF
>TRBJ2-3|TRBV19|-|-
TGTGCCAGTAGTATAGCAGATACGCAGTATTTT
CASSIADTQYF
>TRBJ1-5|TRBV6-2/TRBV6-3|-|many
TGTGCCAGCAGAACATATAGCAATCAGCCCCAGCATTTT
CASRTYSNQPQHF
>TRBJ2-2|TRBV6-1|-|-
TGTGCCAGCACCAATTTTGTCATGGTCGGAATGAACACCGGGGAGCTGTTTTTT
CASTNFVMVGMNTGELFF
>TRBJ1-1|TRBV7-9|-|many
TGTGCCGGAAGGGTTCACACTGAAGCTTTCTTT
CAGRVHTEAFF
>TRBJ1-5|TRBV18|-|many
TGTGCCAGCTCACTGGCCGCGACCGGGACGAAGAATCAGCCCCAGCATTTT
CASSLAATGTKNQPQHF
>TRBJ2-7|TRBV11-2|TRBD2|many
TGTGCCAGCAGCTTTAATTTAGCGGGGTCCTACGAGCAGTACTTC
CASSFNLAGSYEQYF
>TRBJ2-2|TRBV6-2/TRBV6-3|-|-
TGTGCCAGCAGTGAAGGGGAGACCGGGGAGCTGTTTTTT
CASSEGETGELFF
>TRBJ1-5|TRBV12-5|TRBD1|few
TGTGCTAGTGGGACAGGGGGCAATCAGCCCCAGCATTTT
CASGTGGNQPQHF
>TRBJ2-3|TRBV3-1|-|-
TGTGCCAGCCAGTCCCGGGTATCAGATACGCAGTATTTT
CASQSRVSDTQYF
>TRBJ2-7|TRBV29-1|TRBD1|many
TGCAGCGTTCCATCCGACAGGGCCCCCTACGAGCAGTACTTC
CSVPSDRAPYEQYF
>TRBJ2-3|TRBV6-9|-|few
TGTGCCAGCAGTTCTACAGGCGGCTTAGCAGATACGCAGTATTTT
CASSSTGGLADTQYF
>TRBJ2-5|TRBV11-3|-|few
TGTGCCAGCAGCAATCGGGAGACCCAGTACTTC
CASSNRETQYF
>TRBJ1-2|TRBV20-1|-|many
TGCAGTGCTCCCCCAGTCAGGGGAGGGACTAACTATGGCTACACCTTC
CSAPPVRGGTNYGYTF
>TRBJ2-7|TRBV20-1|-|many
TGCAGTGCTAGACTCATAACGTGGGGTACGGAGAACTACGAGCAGTACTTC
CSARLITWGTENYEQYF
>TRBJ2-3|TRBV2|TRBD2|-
TGTGCCAGCAGTGAAGCGGGGGCGACTAGCGGGAGGAAAAGCACAGATACGCAGTATTTT
CASSEAGATSGRKSTDTQYF
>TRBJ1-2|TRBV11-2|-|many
TGTGCCAGCAGCTCGACGACGGGGACGGGCGGCAATGGCTACACCTTC
CASSSTTGTGGNGYTF
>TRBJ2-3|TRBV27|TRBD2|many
TGTGCCAGCAGTACCAGTAGCGGGAGGAGGTCAGATACGCAGTATTTT
CASSTSSGRRSDTQYF
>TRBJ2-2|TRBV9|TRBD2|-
TGTGCCAGCAGCGTAGATATTAGCGGGAGAGTGAACACCGGGGAGCTGTTTTTT
CASSVDISGRVNTGELFF
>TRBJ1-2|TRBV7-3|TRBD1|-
TGTGCCAGCAGCTGGACAGGGTTTTCAGACTATGGCTACACCTTC
CASSWTGFSDYGYTF
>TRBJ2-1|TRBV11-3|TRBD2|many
TGTGCCAGCGAAAGACTAGCGTCGCCCGAGCAGTTCTTC
CASERLASPEQFF
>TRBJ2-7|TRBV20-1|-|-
TGCAGTGCTAGAGCCGGGGGACACTACTACGAGCAGTACTTC
CSARAGGHYYEQYF
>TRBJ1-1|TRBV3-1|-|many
TGTGCCAGCAGCCAAGGGGCGGTGACGGCTTTCTTT
CASSQGAVTAFF
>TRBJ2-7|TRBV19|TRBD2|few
TGTGCCAGTAGTAAGGGCGGGAGTTATGAGCAGTACTTC
CASSKGGSYEQYF
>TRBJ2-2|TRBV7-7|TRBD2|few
TGTGCTAGCAGCCGACTAGCGGAAAACACCGGGGAGCTGTTTTTT
CASSRLAENTGELFF
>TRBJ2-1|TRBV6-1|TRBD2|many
TGTGCCAGCAGAGCAAGCGGGATACACTACAATGAGCAGTTCTTC
CASRASGIHYNEQFF
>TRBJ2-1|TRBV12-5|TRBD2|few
TGTGCTAGTGGTTTGGTACTAGCGGGAGCCTCTATAAAATACAATGAGCAGTTCTTC
CASGLVLAGASIKYNEQFF
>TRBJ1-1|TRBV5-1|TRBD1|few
TGCGCCTCTGGGACAGAGATGAACACTGAAGCTTTCTTT
CASGTEMNTEAFF
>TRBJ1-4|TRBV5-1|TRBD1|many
TGCGCCAGCAGCTTGGCTGGGCCGGGACAGGGAGATGAAAAACTGTTTTTT
CASSLAGPGQGDEKLFF
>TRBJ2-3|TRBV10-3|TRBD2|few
TGTGCCATCAGGGCGGGAGGTCGCACAGATACGCAGTATTTT
CAIRAGGRTDTQYF
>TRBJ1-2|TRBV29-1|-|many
TGCAGCGTTGAAGATGCCCATAAAGGGGTTGGCTACACCTTC
CSVEDAHKGVGYTF
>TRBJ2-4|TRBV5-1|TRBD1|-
TGCGCCAGCAGCTCGGATACAGGGGCCATGGCCAAAAACATTCAGTACTTC
CASSSDTGAMAKNIQYF
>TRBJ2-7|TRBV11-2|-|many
TGTGCCAGCAGCTCTGACTATAGGCGCGAGCAGTACTTC
CASSSDYRREQYF
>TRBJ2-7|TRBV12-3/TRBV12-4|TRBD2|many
TGTGCCAGCAGTTCAAGCGGGAGTCACTCCTACGAGCAGTACTTC
CASSSSGSHSYEQYF
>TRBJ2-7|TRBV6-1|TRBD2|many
TGTGCCAGCAGTAACCTACTAGCGGGAGTGGTTGGTGAGCAGTACTTC
CASSNLLAGVVGEQYF
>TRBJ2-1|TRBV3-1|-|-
TGTGCCAGCAGCTATACCCGGGACACCTACAATGAGCAGTTCTTC
CASSYTRDTYNEQFF
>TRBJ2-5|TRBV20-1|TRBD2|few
TGCAGTGCTAGAGATCGTCTAGCGGCCTGGTTGGAGACCCAGTACTTC
CSARDRLAAWLETQYF
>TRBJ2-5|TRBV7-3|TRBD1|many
TGTGCCAGCCGCCAGAGGACAGGGGGCGGACGCGGCCAAGAGACCCAGTACTTC
CASRQRTGGGRGQETQYF
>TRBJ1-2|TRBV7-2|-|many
TGTGCCAGCAGCCCTCCCTCCGTCTCATATGGCTACACCTTC
CASSPPSVSYGYTF
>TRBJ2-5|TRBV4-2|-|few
TGTGCCAGCAGCCAACTGGGACGACTCCAAGAGACCCAGTACTTC
CASSQLGRLQETQYF
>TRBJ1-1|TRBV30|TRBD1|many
TGTGCCTGGAGTCCGACAGGGGGACAAGCTTTCTTT
CAWSPTGGQAFF
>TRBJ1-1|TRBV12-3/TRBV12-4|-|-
TGTGCCAGCAGCAGACAGAAGAACACTGAAGCTTTCTTT
CASSRQKNTEAFF
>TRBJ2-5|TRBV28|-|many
TGTGCCAGCCGCGATGCCCCACAAGAGACCCAGTACTTC
CASRDAPQETQYF
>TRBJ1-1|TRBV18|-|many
TGTGCCAGCTCACCATTCGCCGGGGGAGTGAACACTGAAGCTTTCTTT
CASSPFAGGVNTEAFF
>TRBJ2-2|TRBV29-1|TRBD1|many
TGCAGCTATGGACAGGGGGCGCGCACCGGGGAGCTGTTTTTT
CSYGQGARTGELFF
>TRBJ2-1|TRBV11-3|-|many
TGTGCCAGCAGCCTAGGGGCCAACAATGAGCAGTTCTTC
CASSLGANNEQFF
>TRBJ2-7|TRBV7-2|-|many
TGTGCCAGCAGCGCTCAGGGGCGGTTCTACGAGCAGTACTTC
CASSAQGRFYEQYF
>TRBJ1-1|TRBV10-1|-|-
TGCGCCAGCAGTGAGAGGATCGGGGCCGGAGCTTTCTTT
CASSERIGAGAFF
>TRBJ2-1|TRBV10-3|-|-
TGTGCCATCACCGGACCCGGGACACGAAATGAGCAGTTCTTC
CAITGPGTRNEQFF